This T cell receptor (beta chain) was recovered during a study of regulatory T cells in long-lasting Graves disease. This clonotype was picked up a small number of times. TCR beta libraries were built with iRepertoire HTBI primers and Arm-PCR of CDR3 regions. Each CDR3 protein is one row after TCRdb ran MiXCR on the multiplex PCR reads. The sample has 300,000 to 350,000 distinct CDR3 sequences; around a fifth are singletons. Time point of the sample: persistent/refractory GD, antithyroid drugs over 5 years with positive TRAb. RNA isolated from PBMCs was used to make the TCR library. The peripheral blood volume drawn was about 9 milliliters, and it was collected into EDTA tubes. The TCR comes from a female donor with Graves disease. Specimen: peripheral blood mononuclear cells (PBMCs), collected when the disease was refractory, from a patient treated with antithyroid drugs.

The CDR3 coding sequence is TGTGCCAGCAGCCCCCAGGGACTAGCGGGAGGGACTGCTTACGAGCAGTACTTC. Translating gives CASSPQGLAGGTAYEQYF. The chain is built from TRBV3-1 and TRBJ2-7, with TRBD2 identical over 16 bases. This CDR3 spans 18 amino acids. Trimming cost V 4 bases and J 4 bases; bases outside gene matches: 10. Germline CDR1 is LGHDT and CDR2 is YNNKEL (reference sequence).